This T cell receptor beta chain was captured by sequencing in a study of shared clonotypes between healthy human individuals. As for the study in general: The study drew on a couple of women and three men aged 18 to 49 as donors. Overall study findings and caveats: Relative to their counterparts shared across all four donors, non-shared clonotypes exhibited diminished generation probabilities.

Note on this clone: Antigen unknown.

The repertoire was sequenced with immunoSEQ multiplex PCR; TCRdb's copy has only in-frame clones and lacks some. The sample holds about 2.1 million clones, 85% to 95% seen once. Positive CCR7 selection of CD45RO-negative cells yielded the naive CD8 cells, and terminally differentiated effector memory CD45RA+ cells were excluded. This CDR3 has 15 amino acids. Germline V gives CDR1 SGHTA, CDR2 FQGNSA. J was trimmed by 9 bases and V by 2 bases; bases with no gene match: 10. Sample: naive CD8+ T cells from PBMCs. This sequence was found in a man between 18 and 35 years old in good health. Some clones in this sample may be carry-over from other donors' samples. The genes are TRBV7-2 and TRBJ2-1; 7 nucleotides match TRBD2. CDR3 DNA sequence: TGTGCCAGCAGCTTAATCGGGAGGCCGCTGAGTGAGCAGTTCTTC. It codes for CASSLIGRPLSEQFF.